This T cell receptor beta chain was found in a study of blood T cell repertoires in COVID-19 (dated by TCRdb to 2020 to 2022). Background for the entire study: Samples from collaborators originated in the United States, Italy and Spain and spanned both the acute and convalescent phases of COVID-19. The prospective study material was composed of cDNA or gDNA derived from T cells, B-cell-depleted T cells, or PBMCs. The dataset comprised deeply sampled blood TCRbeta repertoires from subjects exposed to, actively infected with, or recovered from COVID-19. The repertoires were released in a freely available public database intended as a resource for research on the immune response to SARS-CoV-2. Samples were obtained from the ongoing ImmuneRACE study (first 160 participants) and from some 1,200 subjects provided by 6 global collaborators. Sample metadata almost always included a de-identified subject ID, COVID-19 status, age in years and sex. Where available, HLA class I and class II types were taken from metadata supplied by the sample provider and were not determined by assay-based typing. The full study reports these points: The quantity of clinical and demographic metadata differed by source and by participant and was supplied without curation.

In Seattle, one collaborating source enrolled patients while the infection was active and tracked those patients longitudinally over the course of disease. Each collaborating institution followed its own protocols to collect whole blood in K2EDTA tubes. For TCRbeta analysis, collaborator samples were shipped as frozen whole blood, as isolated PBMCs, or as DNA extracted from either sample type. As for this clone: It has no known antigen specificity. No much larger clone is present one base from it, and per-base qualities are unavailable.

CDR1 and CDR2 are read off the germline V gene as MDHEN and SYDVKM. V has 6 bases trimmed and J has 2 bases trimmed; junction bases matching no gene number 5. From cysteine to phenylalanine, the CDR3 is 14 amino acids long. Only the CDR3 part of the read is kept: 42 bases, read in frame from the first base. The immunoSEQ Assay, a bias-controlled multiplex PCR, was used to amplify TCRbeta CDR3 regions from genomic DNA. Turning to the authors' computational methods: Within the assay, amplification of reference gene primers was used to estimate how many nucleated cells each sample contained. To quantify the absolute abundance of each unique TCRbeta CDR3 rearrangement, sequence reads were collapsed and filtered. For each sample, productive Simpson clonality was calculated as the square root of Simpson's diversity index over productive rearrangements. The clones in this table, taken by TCRdb from immuneACCESS, are in-frame only. Not every clone is retained; where verified, under half of the shortfall comes from an unresolved V gene, and the cause of the rest is unknown. From that table come the V and J calls and clone size; the DNA was used to work out D and trimming. The sample table shows around 63,000 clones, and about four fifths are seen once. 15% to 20% of the sample is in the top ten clones.

This TCR derives from a man in his fifties or sixties with COVID-19, enrolled during active disease. In this chain, TRBV28 is recombined with TRBJ2-5; 8 junctional bases match TRBD1. The material sequenced was peripheral blood. The encoded CDR3 is CASSLGQVQETQYF. DNA sequence: TGTGCCAGCAGCCTGGGACAGGTACAAGAGACCCAGTACTTC.